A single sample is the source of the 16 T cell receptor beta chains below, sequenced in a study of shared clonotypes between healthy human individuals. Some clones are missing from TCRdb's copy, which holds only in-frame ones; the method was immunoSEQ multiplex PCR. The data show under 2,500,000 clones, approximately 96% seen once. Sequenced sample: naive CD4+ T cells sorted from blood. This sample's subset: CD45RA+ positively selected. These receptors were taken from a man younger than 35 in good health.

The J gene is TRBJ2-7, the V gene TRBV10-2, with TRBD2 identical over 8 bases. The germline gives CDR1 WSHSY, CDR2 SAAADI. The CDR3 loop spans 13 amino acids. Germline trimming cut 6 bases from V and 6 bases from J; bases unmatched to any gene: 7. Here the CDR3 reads CASRPGGAVEQYF. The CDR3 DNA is TGCGCCAGCAGGCCCGGGGGGGCCGTCGAGCAGTACTTC.

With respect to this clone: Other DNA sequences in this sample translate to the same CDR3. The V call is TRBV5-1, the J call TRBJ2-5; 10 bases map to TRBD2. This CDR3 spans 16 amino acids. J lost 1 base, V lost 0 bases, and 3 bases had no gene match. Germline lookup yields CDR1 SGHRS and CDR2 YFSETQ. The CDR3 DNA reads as TGCGCCAGCAGCTTGGCCGTAGCGGGAGGCCAAGAGACCCAGTACTTC. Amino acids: CASSLAVAGGQETQYF. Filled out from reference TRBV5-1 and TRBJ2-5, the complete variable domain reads KAGVTQTPRYLIKTRGQQVTLSCSPISGHRSVSWYQQTPGQGLQFLFEYFSETQRNKGNFPGRFSGRQFSNSRSEMNVSTLELGDSALYLCASSLAVAGGQETQYFGPGTRLLVL.

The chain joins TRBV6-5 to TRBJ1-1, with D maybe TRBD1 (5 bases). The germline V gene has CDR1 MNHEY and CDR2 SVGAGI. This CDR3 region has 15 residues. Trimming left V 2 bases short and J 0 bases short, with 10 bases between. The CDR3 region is CASSYGRDLNTEAFF. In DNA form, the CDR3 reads TGTGCCAGCAGTTACGGTAGGGACCTGAACACTGAAGCTTTCTTT.

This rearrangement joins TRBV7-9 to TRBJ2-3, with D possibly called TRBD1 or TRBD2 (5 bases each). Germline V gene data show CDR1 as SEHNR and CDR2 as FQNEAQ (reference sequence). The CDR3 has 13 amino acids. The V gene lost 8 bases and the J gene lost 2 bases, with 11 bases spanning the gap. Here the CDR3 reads CASGMGDTDTQYF. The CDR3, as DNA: TGTGCCAGCGGAATGGGGGACACAGATACGCAGTATTTT.

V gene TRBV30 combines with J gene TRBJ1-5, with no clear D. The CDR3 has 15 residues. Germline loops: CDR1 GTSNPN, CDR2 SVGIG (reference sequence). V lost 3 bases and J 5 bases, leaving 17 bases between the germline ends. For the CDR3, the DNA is TGTGCCTGGAGAAGGCGAAGAGGAGTGGATCAGCCCCAGCATTTT. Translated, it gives CAWRRRRGVDQPQHF.

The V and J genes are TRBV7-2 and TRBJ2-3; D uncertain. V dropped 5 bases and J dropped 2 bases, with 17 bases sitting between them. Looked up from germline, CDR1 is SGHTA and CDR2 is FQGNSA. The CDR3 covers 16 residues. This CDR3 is CASSQKLSAFTDTQYF. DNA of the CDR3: TGTGCCAGCAGCCAGAAGTTGTCAGCGTTCACAGATACGCAGTATTTT.

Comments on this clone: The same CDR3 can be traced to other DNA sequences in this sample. DNA of the CDR3: TGTGCCTGGAGGGGCGTGGAGACCCAGTACTTC. Translating it yields CAWRGVETQYF. The chain joins TRBV30 to TRBJ2-5, with no clear D. The V gene's germline CDR1 is GTSNPN and CDR2 SVGIG (reference sequence). CDR3 size: 11 residues. The V end was cut by 3 bases, the J end by 5 bases, with 7 bases between.

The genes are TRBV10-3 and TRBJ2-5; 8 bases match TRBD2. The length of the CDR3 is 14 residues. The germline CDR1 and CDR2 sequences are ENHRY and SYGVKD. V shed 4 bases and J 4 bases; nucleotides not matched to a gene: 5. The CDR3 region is CAISGNSGIETQYF. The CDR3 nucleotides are TGTGCCATCAGTGGGAATAGCGGGATAGAGACCCAGTACTTC.

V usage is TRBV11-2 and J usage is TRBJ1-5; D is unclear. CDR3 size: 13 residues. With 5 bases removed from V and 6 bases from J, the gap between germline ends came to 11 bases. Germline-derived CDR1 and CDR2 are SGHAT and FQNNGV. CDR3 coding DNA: TGTGCCAGCAGCCCCGCAGCAGGTCAGCCCCAGCATTTT. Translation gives CASSPAAGQPQHF.

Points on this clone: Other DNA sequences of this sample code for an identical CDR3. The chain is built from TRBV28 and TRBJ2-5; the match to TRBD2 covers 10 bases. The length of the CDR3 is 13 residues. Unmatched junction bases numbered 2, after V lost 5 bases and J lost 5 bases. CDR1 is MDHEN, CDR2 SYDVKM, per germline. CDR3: CASSLSGRETQYF. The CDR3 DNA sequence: TGTGCCAGCAGTCTTAGCGGGAGGGAGACCCAGTACTTC.

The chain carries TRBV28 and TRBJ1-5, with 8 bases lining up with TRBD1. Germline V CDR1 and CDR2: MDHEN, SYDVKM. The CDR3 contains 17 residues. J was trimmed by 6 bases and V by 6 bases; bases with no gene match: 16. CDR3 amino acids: CASSERQGLLRGQPQHF. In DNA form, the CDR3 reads TGTGCCAGCAGCGAGAGACAGGGGTTGCTGCGCGGTCAGCCCCAGCATTTT.

CDR3 in DNA: TGTGCCAGCAGCCCAGAGGCTAGCGGGACGCTGGGAAACATTCAGTACTTC. Encoded protein: CASSPEASGTLGNIQYF. The rearrangement uses TRBV7-2 and TRBJ2-4; 9 bases agree with TRBD2. In germline, CDR1 is SGHTA, CDR2 FQGNSA. The CDR3 covers 17 residues. V shed 5 bases and J 6 bases; nucleotides not matched to a gene: 14. Full variable domain (rest looked up from reference TRBV7-2 and TRBJ2-4): GAGVSQSPSNKVTEKGKDVELRCDPISGHTALYWYRQSLGQGLEFLIYFQGNSAPDKSGLPSDRFSAERTGGSVSTLTIQRTQQEDSAVYLCASSPEASGTLGNIQYFGAGTRLSVL.

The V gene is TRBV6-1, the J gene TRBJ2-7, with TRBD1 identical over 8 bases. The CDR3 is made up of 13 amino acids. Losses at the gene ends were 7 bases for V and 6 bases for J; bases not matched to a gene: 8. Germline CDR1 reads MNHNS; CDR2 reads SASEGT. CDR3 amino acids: CASKPGQATEQYF. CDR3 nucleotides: TGTGCCAGCAAACCGGGACAGGCAACCGAGCAGTACTTC.

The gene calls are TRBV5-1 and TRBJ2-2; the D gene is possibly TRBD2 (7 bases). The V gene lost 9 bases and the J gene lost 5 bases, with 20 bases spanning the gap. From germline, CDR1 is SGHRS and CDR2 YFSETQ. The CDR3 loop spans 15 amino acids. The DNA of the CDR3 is TGCGCCACCACCCAGGGGAGCGGGGCGACCGGGGAGCTGTTTTTT. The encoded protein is CATTQGSGATGELFF.

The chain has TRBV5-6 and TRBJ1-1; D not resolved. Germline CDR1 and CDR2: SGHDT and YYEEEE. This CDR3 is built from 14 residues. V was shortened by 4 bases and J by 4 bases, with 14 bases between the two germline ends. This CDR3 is CASSRWSGSTEAFF. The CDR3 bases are TGTGCCAGCAGCCGGTGGAGCGGAAGCACTGAAGCTTTCTTT.

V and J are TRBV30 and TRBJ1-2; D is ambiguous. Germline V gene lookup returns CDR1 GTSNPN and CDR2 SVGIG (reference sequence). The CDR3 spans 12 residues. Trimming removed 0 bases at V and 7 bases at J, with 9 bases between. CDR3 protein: CAWSVRAGGYTF. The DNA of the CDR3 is TGTGCCTGGAGTGTACGCGCGGGTGGCTACACCTTC.